The clone carrying this TCR beta chain was observed a few times. The antigen is not known. Noted time point: patch test 1, 2 weeks after DPC sensitization. Sample treatment: therapeutic diphenylcyclopropenone sensitization with weekly scalp DPC. The authors' processing: A typical sample had 95,000 to 100,000 TCRs, with about 23,224 to 750,000 overall. TCRdb reanalysed the RACE reads using MiXCR and keeps one entry per CDR3 protein. The V and J calls reflect TCRdb's pipeline rather than the authors' work. Seen here are approximately 80,000 distinct CDR3 sequences, around 10% observed once, and the top ten hold around 4.2%. These data are taken from a study of human T cells and chemical hapten exposure. For the study at large: The sensitizing agent was 2% DPC, placed on roughly 2 cm by roughly 2 cm of upper inner arm skin. The study enrolled mostly female patients with alopecia areata, totalis or universalis. Study-wide results and limits: Donors, who had alopecia, may show an immune response that differs from healthy people's.

Looked up from germline, CDR1 is SQVTM and CDR2 is ANQGSEA. V shed 4 bases and J 1 base; nucleotides not matched to a gene: 10. The CDR3 has 16 amino acids. Sample: whole blood, taken in connection with sensitization to the hapten diphenylcyclopropenone (DPC). The clonotype was recovered from a woman aged 45-65 years with alopecia areata. Some clones in this sample may be carry-over from other donors' samples. The V call is TRBV29-1, the J call TRBJ1-2, with 9 bases that match TRBD1. In nucleotides, the CDR3 is TGCAGCGTTGTCTTCATGTGGGACAGGGTTAACTATGGCTACACCTTC. Protein sequence: CSVVFMWDRVNYGYTF.